This is a list of T cell receptor beta chains from one sample in a study of CD4 T cells in relation to SARS-CoV-2 and coronaviruses. These receptors' targets are unknown. Some clones are missing from TCRdb's copy, which holds only in-frame ones; the method was immunoSEQ multiplex PCR. This table holds tens of thousands of clones, 84% found once. The specimen sequenced was naive CD4+ T cells from PBMCs, cultured in vitro. These TCRs come from an adult with COVID-19. Each CDR3 is given with its conserved first and last residue. Each record gives: V gene, D gene, clone size, J gene, CDR3 protein, CDR3 DNA. D genes are given only for firm matches. Only some rows state a clone size, as once, few, many or a class for expanded clones.

TRBV10-1	TRBD1	few	TRBJ1-2	CASSESRDSYGYTF	TGCGCCAGCAGTGAGTCCCGGGACAGCTATGGCTACACCTTC
TRBV19	TRBD2	NA	TRBJ2-1	CASTPGTSGRAIDEQFF	TGTGCCAGTACCCCCGGGACTAGCGGGAGGGCCATCGATGAGCAGTTCTTC
TRBV2	NA	NA	TRBJ2-5	CASSPDWVGGETQYF	TGTGCCAGCAGCCCCGACTGGGTTGGAGGAGAGACCCAGTACTTC
TRBV21-1	NA	NA	TRBJ2-3	CASSKQGAGGTDTQYF	TGTGCCAGCAGCAAACAGGGGGCAGGGGGGACAGATACGCAGTATTTT
TRBV6-6	TRBD1	NA	TRBJ2-3	CASSYSSFQGADTQYF	TGTGCCAGCAGTTACTCGAGCTTCCAGGGGGCAGATACGCAGTATTTT
TRBV10-1	TRBD2	NA	TRBJ2-1	CASSDPSGRKPNEQFF	TGCGCCAGCAGTGATCCGAGCGGGAGGAAGCCCAATGAGCAGTTCTTC
TRBV4-2	NA	NA	TRBJ1-3	CASSQDPAASGNTIYF	TGTGCCAGCAGCCAAGACCCCGCGGCGTCTGGAAACACCATATATTTT
TRBV5-5	NA	NA	TRBJ1-1	CASSQTENTEAFF	TGTGCCAGCAGCCAGACAGAGAACACTGAAGCTTTCTTT
TRBV7-8	TRBD1	NA	TRBJ2-1	CASSPGGSYNEQFF	TGTGCCAGCAGCCCAGGGGGCTCCTACAATGAGCAGTTCTTC
TRBV2	TRBD1	NA	TRBJ2-2	CAGRAETGGPGELFF	TGTGCCGGGAGGGCGGAGACAGGGGGCCCCGGGGAGCTGTTTTTT
TRBV18	NA	NA	TRBJ2-1	CASSPPSENEQFF	TGTGCCAGCTCACCACCGTCGGAAAATGAGCAGTTCTTC
TRBV20-1	TRBD2	NA	TRBJ2-1	CSASPLAGGYNEQFF	TGCAGTGCTAGTCCACTAGCGGGAGGGTACAATGAGCAGTTCTTC